Below, 32 T cell receptor beta chains from the same sample are listed, as sequenced in a study of Ad26.COV2.S vaccination and SARS-CoV-2 variants. The assay was immunoSEQ multiplex PCR, and TCRdb's table has in-frame clones only and misses some. The sample has over 400,000 clones; approximately 92% are singletons. Treatment indicated: roughly 19 received Ad26.COV2.S at low or high dose, single or two shots; 5 received placebo; per-sample allocation not given. Material that was analyzed had been drawn on day 63 after the first vaccine or placebo injection. This specimen consisted of peripheral blood, obtained in a trial of Ad26.COV2.S vaccine versus placebo. The receptors come from a person between 18 and 60 years old who received the Ad26.COV2.S COVID-19 vaccine or a placebo.

The genes are TRBV25-1 and TRBJ2-1; the D gene is possibly TRBD2 (6 bases). V lost 4 bases, J lost 4 bases, and 11 bases lay in between. The length of the CDR3 is 14 residues. From germline, CDR1 is MGHDK and CDR2 SYGVNS. CDR3 nucleotide sequence: TGTGCCAGCAGTGGGAATGGGGGGTACAATGAGCAGTTCTTC. This sequence encodes CASSGNGGYNEQFF.

V is TRBV18 and J is TRBJ2-6; D gene uncertain. Trimming took off 2 bases at V and 0 bases at J, with 17 bases between the two ends. The length of the CDR3 is 19 residues. The V gene's germline CDR1 is KGHSH and CDR2 LQKENI. This CDR3 reads CASSPLSTSFRSGANVLTF. The CDR3 DNA is TGTGCCAGCTCACCATTATCCACATCTTTCCGCTCTGGGGCCAACGTCCTGACTTTC.

The V call is TRBV28, the J call TRBJ1-1, with D uncertain. Per the germline V gene, CDR1 is MDHEN and CDR2 is SYDVKM. The CDR3 consists of 14 residues. V lost 5 bases to trimming and J lost 1 base, with 11 bases between them. In DNA form, the CDR3 reads TGTGCCAGCAGTCCGGTGATGGCGAACACTGAAGCTTTCTTT. Amino acid sequence: CASSPVMANTEAFF.

This chain connects TRBV5-1 to TRBJ2-7; D unclear. CDR3 length: 12 amino acids. Germline CDR1 is SGHRS and CDR2 is YFSETQ. Trimming stripped 0 bases from V and 6 bases from J, with 7 bases between. The CDR3 sequence is CASSLGQSEQYF. The CDR3 DNA sequence: TGCGCCAGCAGCTTGGGGCAAAGCGAGCAGTACTTC.

This clone was recorded once. The rearrangement uses TRBV11-2 and TRBJ2-7, with D perhaps TRBD2 (5 bases). The CDR3 runs 15 residues. V was pared by 1 base and J by 5 bases, with 15 bases between. Germline CDR1 reads SGHAT; CDR2 reads FQNNGV. CDR3 DNA: TGTGCCAGCAGCTTAGGACGCTGGATTAGCGACGAGCAGTACTTC. Its translation: CASSLGRWISDEQYF.

The chain is built from TRBV7-8 and TRBJ1-1, with D unclear. The ends were cut back, 5 bases at V and 2 bases at J, with 9 bases in the middle. The CDR3 is 13 amino acids. Germline CDR1 is SGHVS and CDR2 is FQNEAQ. This CDR3 is CASSPRTNTEAFF. In DNA, the CDR3 is TGTGCCAGCAGCCCCAGGACCAACACTGAAGCTTTCTTT.

J is TRBJ1-2 and V is TRBV27, with no clear D. Germline V gene lookup returns CDR1 MNHEY and CDR2 SMNVEV (reference sequence). V lost 7 bases to trimming and J lost 4 bases, with 13 bases between them. This CDR3 is built from 13 residues. The CDR3 here is CASKTIGGYGYTF. The CDR3 nucleotides are TGTGCCAGCAAAACGATAGGAGGCTATGGCTACACCTTC.

The J gene is TRBJ1-2, the V gene TRBV10-3, with D unclear. The CDR3 loop spans 14 amino acids. The V gene's germline CDR1 is ENHRY and CDR2 SYGVKD. V lost 0 bases and J 8 bases, leaving 13 bases between the germline ends. The CDR3 DNA reads as TGTGCCATCAGTGAGTCGGAAATGGGTGTCGGCTACACCTTC. Encoded protein: CAISESEMGVGYTF.

The CDR3 region is CASSEGVPYNSPLHF. The CDR3 coding sequence is TGTGCCAGCAGTGAAGGGGTTCCCTATAATTCACCCCTCCACTTT. The chain uses TRBV6-1 and TRBJ1-6, with D unresolved. This CDR3 is built from 15 residues. With 1 base removed from V and 2 bases from J, the gap between germline ends came to 6 bases. Germline-derived CDR1 and CDR2 are MNHNS and SASEGT.

This chain joins TRBV19 and TRBJ1-2, with D uncertain. V was trimmed by 1 base and J by 8 bases, leaving 23 bases between them. Germline V gene sequence: CDR1 LNHDA, CDR2 SQIVND (reference sequence). CDR3 length equals 17 residues. CDR3 amino acids: CASSIVLITRATDGYTF. The CDR3 region has the DNA TGTGCCAGTAGTATAGTCTTGATAACTCGCGCAACAGACGGCTACACCTTC.

V is TRBV10-1 and J is TRBJ1-1; 10 bases line up with TRBD1. Looked up from germline, CDR1 is WNHNN and CDR2 is SYGVQD (reference sequence). This CDR3 has 16 amino acids. V lost 2 bases and J lost 4; bases outside the gene matches: 7. CDR3 nucleotides: TGCGCCAGCAGTGAGGGGACAGGGGTCTGGCGCACTGAAGCTTTCTTT. Translated: CASSEGTGVWRTEAFF.

The chain employs TRBV7-8 and TRBJ1-1, with D perhaps matching TRBD1 (6 bases). With 1 base removed from V and 1 base from J, the gap between germline ends came to 7 bases. The CDR3 covers 14 residues. Germline assignment: CDR1 SGHVS and CDR2 FQNEAQ. Written as DNA, the CDR3 is TGTGCCAGCAGCTTAGGGGGGGCGAACACTGAAGCTTTCTTT. This gives the protein CASSLGGANTEAFF.

This chain uses TRBV7-2 with TRBJ2-3; no clear D. This CDR3 has 15 amino acids. Germline CDR1 SGHTA, CDR2 FQGNSA. The germline V and J ends were trimmed by 4 bases and 6 bases, with 17 bases remaining between them. CDR3 in amino acids: CASSSRHLGSDTQYF. In DNA form, the CDR3 reads TGTGCCAGCAGCTCTAGACACCTAGGTTCGGATACGCAGTATTTT. The variable domain in full, with the rest retrieved from reference TRBV7-2 and TRBJ2-3, is GAGVSQSPSNKVTEKGKDVELRCDPISGHTALYWYRQSLGQGLEFLIYFQGNSAPDKSGLPSDRFSAERTGGSVSTLTIQRTQQEDSAVYLCASSSRHLGSDTQYFGPGTRLTVL.

The chain combines TRBV9 with TRBJ2-1; a weak D match, TRBD1 (6 bases). Germline V gene lookup returns CDR1 SGDLS and CDR2 YYNGEE. The CDR3 spans 15 residues. Trimming took 3 bases from V and 9 from J, leaving 19 bases between them. In nucleotides, the CDR3 is TGTGCCAGCAGCGAGGGGGTCCTCTTGGGGTCTGAGCAGTTCTTC. Translation gives CASSEGVLLGSEQFF.

The genes are TRBV7-2 and TRBJ1-2; 8 positions match TRBD1. The germline gives CDR1 SGHTA, CDR2 FQGNSA. The length of the CDR3 is 15 residues. V was clipped by 5 bases and J by 4 bases; unmatched bases: 9. As DNA, the CDR3 is TGTGCCAGCAGCGAAGAACAGACAGGGGCCTATGGCTACACCTTC. It translates to CASSEEQTGAYGYTF.

V gene TRBV6-6 combines with J gene TRBJ2-5, with a possible D match to TRBD1 (5 bases). The CDR3 covers 17 residues. V was pared by 5 bases and J by 4 bases, with 23 bases between. Germline V gene data show CDR1 as MNHNY and CDR2 as SVGAGI (reference sequence). The CDR3 sequence is CASSPRGGALPTETQYF. The CDR3 nucleotides are TGTGCCAGCAGTCCAAGGGGCGGAGCATTACCGACAGAGACCCAGTACTTC.

V gene TRBV5-1 combines with J gene TRBJ2-7; possibly TRBD2 for D (7 bases). The CDR3 contains 14 residues. Germline CDR1 reads SGHRS; CDR2 reads YFSETQ. Trimming left V 7 bases short and J 6 bases short, with 20 bases between. CDR3 nucleotide sequence: TGCGCCAGCTGGGAGGGACACGGCCCCTCCGAGCAGTACTTC. It codes for CASWEGHGPSEQYF.

V and J are TRBV30 and TRBJ1-4; 8 nucleotides agree with TRBD1. Trimming cost V 0 bases and J 3 bases; bases outside gene matches: 6. The germline V gene has CDR1 GTSNPN and CDR2 SVGIG (reference sequence). The CDR3 runs 16 residues. The DNA of the CDR3 is TGTGCCTGGAGTGTACCAACAGGGGGGGCTAATGAAAAACTGTTTTTT. Protein sequence: CAWSVPTGGANEKLFF.

The V call is TRBV5-1, the J call TRBJ1-6, with D unresolved. The CDR3 sequence is 13 residues long. Trimming removed 0 bases at V and 7 bases at J, with 5 bases between. Germline CDR1 reads SGHRS; CDR2 reads YFSETQ. CDR3 coding DNA: TGCGCCAGCAGCTTGGTTCAAAATTCACCCCTCCACTTT. Protein product: CASSLVQNSPLHF.

The chain carries TRBV5-1 and TRBJ2-7; 7 bases are shared with TRBD1. The germline CDR1 and CDR2 sequences are SGHRS and YFSETQ. The CDR3 has 14 amino acids. V dropped 5 bases and J dropped 0; count of bases not matched to a gene: 5. CDR3 DNA: TGCGCCAGCAGAAAACGGGACAGCTCCTACGAGCAGTACTTC. Its protein is CASRKRDSSYEQYF.

This chain joins TRBV3-1 (or the pseudogene TRBV3-2) and TRBJ2-7, with unresolved D. Between the trimmed V and J ends, which lost 3 bases and 9 bases, there was a span of 9 bases. The germline V gene encodes CDR1 LGHDT and CDR2 YNNKEL (reference sequence). There are 11 residues in the CDR3. Here the CDR3 DNA reads TGTGCCAGCAGCCAGGCCGTAGGGCAGTACTTC. This sequence encodes CASSQAVGQYF.

J is TRBJ2-7 and V is TRBV7-2; 7 bases line up with TRBD2. Germline CDR1 and CDR2: SGHTA and FQGNSA. This CDR3 has 14 amino acids. V was clipped by 3 bases and J by 6 bases; unmatched bases: 8. The CDR3 DNA reads TGTGCCAGCAGCTTTGGGGGGGGTAGGATCGAGCAGTACTTC. Its translation is CASSFGGGRIEQYF.

CDR3 protein: CASSPRNRVGETQYF. CDR3 coding DNA: TGTGCCAGTAGTCCAAGAAACCGGGTGGGAGAGACCCAGTACTTC. The chain is built from TRBV19 and TRBJ2-5; D is ambiguous. Trimming took 5 bases from V and 4 from J, leaving 17 bases between them. CDR3 length: 15 residues. CDR1 LNHDA and CDR2 SQIVND come from the germline V gene (reference sequence).

V usage is TRBV19 and J usage is TRBJ2-7; unclear D gene. The CDR3 extends over 18 amino acids. Germline CDR1 is LNHDA and CDR2 is SQIVND (reference sequence). V lost 4 bases and J 3 bases, leaving 25 bases between the germline ends. DNA of the CDR3: TGTGCCAGTAGTAAGACGGGTGGTGGTCCGCGTCGGTTCTACGAGCAGTACTTC. It yields the protein CASSKTGGGPRRFYEQYF.

The chain has TRBV19 and TRBJ2-7; 7 bases map to TRBD1. The junction had 7 bases not matched to a gene; V was cut back by 0 bases and J by 2 bases. Looked up from germline, CDR1 is LNHDA and CDR2 is SQIVND (reference sequence). The CDR3 covers 16 residues. Here the CDR3 DNA reads TGTGCCAGTAGTATAGACGCGACAGGGATAACCTACGAGCAGTACTTC. Amino acids: CASSIDATGITYEQYF.

A single count supports this clone. The chain couples TRBV27 to TRBJ2-1, with no clear D. The V end lost 4 bases, the J end lost 0 bases, and 16 bases lay between the germline ends. The CDR3 runs to 17 residues. Germline V gene data show CDR1 as MNHEY and CDR2 as SMNVEV (reference sequence). The DNA for the CDR3 is TGTGCCAGCAGTTCCCCGGTCGGGTCCAGCTCCTACAATGAGCAGTTCTTC. Protein sequence: CASSSPVGSSSYNEQFF.

The CDR3 nucleotides are TGCGCCAGCAGCTTGGTCCTAGCGGGGGAGTCTGAGACCCAGTACTTC. It is translated as CASSLVLAGESETQYF. The V and J genes are TRBV5-1 and TRBJ2-5; TRBD2 agrees at 10 bases. This CDR3 spans 16 amino acids. J lost 5 bases, V lost 0 bases, and 7 bases had no gene match. Germline values: CDR1 SGHRS, CDR2 YFSETQ.

The gene calls are TRBV7-6 and TRBJ2-3, with 7 bases that match TRBD2. The CDR3 sequence is 19 residues long. The ends lost 3 bases at V and 4 bases at J; junction bases unmatched: 19. CDR1 and CDR2 (germline): SGHVS, FNYEAQ. The CDR3 loop reads CASSFGDPPSGESPDTQYF. DNA for the CDR3: TGTGCCAGCAGCTTTGGCGACCCCCCCAGCGGGGAGTCCCCAGATACGCAGTATTTT.

This clone was recorded a few times. The V call is TRBV6-2 or TRBV6-3, the J call TRBJ1-5; D not certain. This CDR3 comprises 14 residues. V was shortened by 0 bases and J by 10 bases, with 13 bases between the two germline ends. From germline, CDR1 is MNHEY and CDR2 SVGEGT. CDR3 sequence reads: CASSYSGWSIPQHF. The CDR3 coding sequence is TGTGCCAGCAGTTACTCGGGGTGGTCGATTCCCCAGCATTTT.

In this sample, this clone turned up once. The chain has TRBV28 and TRBJ2-1; possible D gene TRBD2, 5 bases. Trimming took off 7 bases at V and 4 bases at J, with 11 bases between the two ends. The germline CDR1 and CDR2 sequences are MDHEN and SYDVKM. The length of the CDR3 is 13 residues. The CDR3 here is CASTPGRYNEQFF. DNA for the CDR3: TGTGCCAGCACCCCGGGGAGATACAATGAGCAGTTCTTC. The whole variable domain, filled in from reference TRBV28 and TRBJ2-1, reads DVKVTQSSRYLVKRTGEKVFLECVQDMDHENMFWYRQDPGLGLRLIYFSYDVKMKEKGDIPEGYSVSREKKERFSLILESASTNQTSMYLCASTPGRYNEQFFGPGTRLTVL.

The V gene is TRBV11-2, the J gene TRBJ2-2; D is ambiguous. Germline V CDR1 and CDR2: SGHAT, FQNNGV. This CDR3 is built from 15 residues. Trimming removed 1 base at V and 1 base at J, with 7 bases between. The CDR3, as DNA: TGTGCCAGCAGCTTAGCGGCAGGGAACACCGGGGAGCTGTTTTTT. Protein: CASSLAAGNTGELFF.

The chain links TRBV6-1 to TRBJ1-2; D call uncertain. The V gene's germline CDR1 is MNHNS and CDR2 SASEGT. Trimming cost V 3 bases and J 5 bases, with 19 bases left between them. The CDR3 spans 16 residues. The CDR3 region is CASSDEFAGDMYGYTF. The CDR3 DNA reads as TGTGCCAGCAGTGATGAGTTTGCAGGTGACATGTATGGCTACACCTTC.